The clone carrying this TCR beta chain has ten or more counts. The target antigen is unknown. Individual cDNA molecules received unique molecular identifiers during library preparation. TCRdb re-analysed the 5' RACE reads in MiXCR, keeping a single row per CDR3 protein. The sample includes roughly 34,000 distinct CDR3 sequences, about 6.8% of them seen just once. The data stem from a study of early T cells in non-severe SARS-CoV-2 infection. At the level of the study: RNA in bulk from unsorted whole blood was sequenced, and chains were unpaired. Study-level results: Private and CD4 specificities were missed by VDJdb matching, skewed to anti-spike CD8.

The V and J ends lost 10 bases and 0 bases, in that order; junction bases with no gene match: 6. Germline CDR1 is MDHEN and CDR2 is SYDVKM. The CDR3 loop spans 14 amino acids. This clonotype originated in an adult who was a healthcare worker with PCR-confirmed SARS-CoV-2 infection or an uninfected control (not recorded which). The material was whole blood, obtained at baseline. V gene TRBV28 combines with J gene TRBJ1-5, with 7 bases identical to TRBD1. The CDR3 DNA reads TGTGCCACCAGGGGGGAGTATAGCAATCAGCCCCAGCATTTT. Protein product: CATRGEYSNQPQHF.